This T cell receptor beta chain was observed in a study of T cell repertoires in cytomegalovirus infection. TCRdb re-called the reads through MiXCR, storing one row per CDR3 protein. The sample contains some 480,000 distinct CDR3 sequences, 33% of which appear only once. V shed 5 bases, J shed 0 bases, and the junction held 19 bases outside the gene matches. The CDR3 spans 19 residues. Germline CDR1 and CDR2: DFQATT and SNEGSKA (reference sequence). In its sample, this clonotype was seen a few times. What it binds is not known. The sequenced sample was cultured PBMCs, obtained from culture after CMV antigen stimulation. This TCR was sampled from a human donor in good health (CMV status not recorded). Some clones in this sample may be carry-over from other donors' samples. The chain uses TRBV20-1 and TRBJ2-1; 7 nucleotides line up with TRBD1. DNA for the CDR3: TGCAGTGCTGTACTAATTTTGTCCAACAGGGGACCCTCCTACAATGAGCAGTTCTTC. This codes for CSAVLILSNRGPSYNEQFF.